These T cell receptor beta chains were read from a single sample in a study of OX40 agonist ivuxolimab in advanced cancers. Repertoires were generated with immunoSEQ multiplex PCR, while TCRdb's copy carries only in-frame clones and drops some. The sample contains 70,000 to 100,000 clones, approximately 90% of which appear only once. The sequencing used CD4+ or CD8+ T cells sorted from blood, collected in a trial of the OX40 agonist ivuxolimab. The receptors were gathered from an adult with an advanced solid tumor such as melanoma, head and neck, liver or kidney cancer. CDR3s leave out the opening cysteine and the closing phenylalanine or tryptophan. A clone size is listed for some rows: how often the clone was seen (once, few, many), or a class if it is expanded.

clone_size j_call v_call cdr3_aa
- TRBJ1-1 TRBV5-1 ASSLQGQGSNTEAF
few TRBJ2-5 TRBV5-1 ASSPGQFQETQY
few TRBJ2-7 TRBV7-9 ASSLDRLAYEQY
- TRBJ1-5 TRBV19 ASSIDHRGNQPQH
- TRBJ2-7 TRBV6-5 ASSFGQGRYEQY
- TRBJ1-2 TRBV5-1 ASSFGTGGADGYT
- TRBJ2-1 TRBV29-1 SVSLAGFLNEQF
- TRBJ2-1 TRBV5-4 ASRETQGAAGNEQF
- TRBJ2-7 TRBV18 ASSPPGVYEQY
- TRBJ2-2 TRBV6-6 ASRERESGELF
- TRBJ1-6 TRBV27 ASSLTGIAYNSPLH
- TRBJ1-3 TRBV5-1 ASSLVGESGNTIY
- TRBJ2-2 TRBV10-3 AISESGARELF
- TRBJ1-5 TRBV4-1 ASSQDSGSFNQPQH
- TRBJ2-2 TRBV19 ASSPRGSGTGELF
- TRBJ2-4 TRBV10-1 ASSESGGKNIQY
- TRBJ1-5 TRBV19 ASLREGAGQPQH
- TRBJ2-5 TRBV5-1 ASSRAGQETQY
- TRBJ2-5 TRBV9 ASSGTRPETQY
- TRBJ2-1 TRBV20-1 SARVINEQF
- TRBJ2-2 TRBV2 ASSVMSDTGELF
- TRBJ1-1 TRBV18 ASSPLMNTEAF
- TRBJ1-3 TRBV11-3 ASSLGQGSSGNTIY
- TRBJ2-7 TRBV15 ATSRAPGFEQY
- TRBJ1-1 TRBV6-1 ASSERKRGDF
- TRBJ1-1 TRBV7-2 ASSARAGGNTEAF
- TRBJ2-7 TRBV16 ASSQLSLGQFKYEQY
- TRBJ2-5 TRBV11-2 ASSLHPRPGWGETQY
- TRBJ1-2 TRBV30 AWSTNSVYGYT
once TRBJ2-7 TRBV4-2 ASSQGVDWRYEQY
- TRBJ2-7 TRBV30 AWSVGGSTYEQY
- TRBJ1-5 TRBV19 ASSIEGGSDSNQPQH
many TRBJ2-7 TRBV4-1 ASSQDTDTYEQY